This TCR beta chain came from a study of identical twins. The CDR3 is 12 amino acids. From germline, CDR1 is SGHTA and CDR2 FQGNSA. The V end was cut by 0 bases, the J end by 5 bases, with 5 bases between. Template switching supplied a universal primer site; unique molecular identifiers were carried on the cDNA. Using its own MiXCR run on the 5' RACE reads, TCRdb lists one record per CDR3 protein. The profile shows about 1.7 million distinct CDR3 sequences, 32% of them singletons. With no exceptions, donors were healthy Caucasians. This TCR derives from a newborn girl in good health. Sample: cord blood. This sequence joins TRBV7-2 and TRBJ2-7; D unresolved. CDR3 bases: TGTGCCAGCAGCTTAGCCCGACACGAGCAGTACTTC. Its translation is CASSLARHEQYF.